This TCR beta chain was observed in a study of blood T cell repertoires in COVID-19. Study overall: Material from acute and convalescent COVID-19 was sourced from the United States, Italy and Spain. From T cells, B-cell-depleted T cells, or PBMCs came the material, which was cDNA or gDNA.

In the original analysis: Estimated nucleated cell counts came from reference gene primer amplification. Libraries were prepared by immunoSEQ multiplex PCR; TCRdb keeps only in-frame clonotypes and omits some of them. V and J calls and clone size are as listed in that table; D and trimming were resolved from the DNA. The table lists about 130,000 clones, roughly 86% of them singletons. Germline CDR1 and CDR2: SGDLS and YYNGEE. V trimming: 2 bases; J trimming: 6 bases; junction bases outside the gene matches: 4. CDR3 length: 14 residues. Sequenced material: peripheral blood. This chain joins TRBV9 and TRBJ2-1; TRBD1 aligns across 8 bases. This receptor was obtained from a human donor in a cohort sampled during active COVID-19. The CDR3 loop is CASSVQGASNEQFF. The CDR3 DNA reads as TGTGCCAGCAGCGTCCAGGGGGCGAGCAATGAGCAGTTCTTC.